Sequencing of this TCR beta chain was carried out in a study of OX40 agonist ivuxolimab in advanced cancers. Study-wide background: Eligibility admitted prior anti-PD-1, anti-PD-L1 or anti-CTLA-4 therapy; about 40% had some. Study conclusions and caveats: There were, on average, more expanded clones in CD8+ T cells than in CD4+. Part of the nonresponder group also had normalized T-cell clonal expansion that was low.

The V and J ends lost 2 bases and 4 bases respectively, with 0 bases between them. The CDR3 extends over 11 amino acids. Germline loops: CDR1 MDHEN, CDR2 SYDVKM. Peripheral blood came from all dose cohorts at three timepoints. About this clone: Its antigen is not known.

Sequencing used immunoSEQ multiplex PCR; TCRdb keeps in-frame clones, though not all of them. Among roughly 90,000 clones, about nine tenths were seen once, and the ten largest hold 0.33%. The material sequenced was CD4+ or CD8+ T cells sorted from blood, taken in a trial of the OX40 agonist ivuxolimab. This rearrangement joins TRBV28 to TRBJ1-3, with no clear D. This sequence was found in an adult with an advanced solid tumor such as melanoma, head and neck, liver or kidney cancer. The DNA of the CDR3 is TGTGCCAGCAGTTTAGGAAACACCATATATTTT. Translating it yields CASSLGNTIYF.